The 26 T cell receptor beta chains in this list originate from one sample, sequenced in a study of CD8 T cells in Susac syndrome. Reverse transcription of 0.5 to 1 ug RNA was carried out with random hexamers. Using its own MiXCR run on the immunoSEQ multiplex PCR reads, TCRdb lists one record per CDR3 protein. The sample shows some 170,000 distinct CDR3 sequences, around 93% of them seen only once. The sample taken for sequencing was CD4+ T cells from PBMCs. The receptors originated from a human donor in good health.

CDR3 DNA sequence: TGTGCCTGGAGGACAGTGAACGGGGAGCTGTTTTTT. Encoded protein: CAWRTVNGELFF. The chain joins TRBV30 to TRBJ2-2, with a tentative D call TRBD1 (5 bases). V gave up 3 bases and J gave up 7 bases, with 9 bases separating them. Germline loops: CDR1 GTSNPN, CDR2 SVGIG (reference sequence). The CDR3 length is 12 residues. Variable domain in full (rest from reference TRBV30 and TRBJ2-2): SQTIHQWPATLVQPVGSPLSLECTVEGTSNPNLYWYRQAAGRGLQLLFYSVGIGQISSEVPQNLSASRPQDRQFILSSKKLLLSDSGFYLCAWRTVNGELFFGEGSRLTVL.

The chain recombines TRBV7-9 with TRBJ1-1, with TRBD1 as a possible D gene (6 bases). Germline loops: CDR1 SEHNR, CDR2 FQNEAQ (reference sequence). The V end lost 5 bases, the J end lost 7 bases, and 14 bases lay between the germline ends. This CDR3 is 13 amino acids long. This CDR3 is CASSRGAGDEAFF. Here the CDR3 DNA reads TGTGCCAGCAGCAGGGGGGCCGGGGATGAAGCTTTCTTT. The entire variable domain, with the rest obtained from reference TRBV7-9 and TRBJ1-1, is as follows: DTGVSQNPRHKITKRGQNVTFRCDPISEHNRLYWYRQTLGQGPEFLTYFQNEAQLEKSRLLSDRFSAERPKGSFSTLEIQRTEQGDSAMYLCASSRGAGDEAFFGQGTRLTVV.

The gene calls are TRBV5-4 and TRBJ2-2; D perhaps matches TRBD1 (5 bases). This CDR3 comprises 16 residues. Germline V gene data show CDR1 as SGHNT and CDR2 as YYREEE (reference sequence). The ends were cut back, 4 bases at V and 0 bases at J, with 13 bases in the middle. The CDR3 spells CASSLARGTNTGELFF. In DNA form, the CDR3 reads TGTGCCAGCAGCCTTGCAAGGGGTACGAACACCGGGGAGCTGTTTTTT.

The rearrangement uses TRBV6-2 or TRBV6-3 and TRBJ1-6, with D tentatively TRBD1 (6 bases). V gave up 6 bases and J gave up 9 bases, with 15 bases separating them. This CDR3 has 14 residues. Germline lookup yields CDR1 MNHEY and CDR2 SVGEGT. The CDR3 region has the DNA TGTGCCAGCAGCACCAGGGGCCGCGGTTCACCCCTCCACTTT. Protein sequence: CASSTRGRGSPLHF.

The rearrangement links TRBV29-1 to TRBJ2-5; 7 bases agree with TRBD1. Germline V gives CDR1 SQVTM, CDR2 ANQGSEA. CDR3 length: 12 residues. J lost 4 bases, V lost 6 bases, and 5 bases had no gene match. Here the CDR3 reads CSVRTGGETQYF. As DNA, the CDR3 is TGCAGCGTAAGGACAGGCGGAGAGACCCAGTACTTC.

The J gene is TRBJ1-1, the V gene TRBV7-9, with 9 bases matching TRBD1. V was clipped by 2 bases and J by 2 bases; unmatched bases: 3. This CDR3 is 15 amino acids long. Germline-derived CDR1 and CDR2 are SEHNR and FQNEAQ (reference sequence). The CDR3 nucleotides are TGTGCCAGCAGCTTACGGACAGGGGATAACACTGAAGCTTTCTTT. Encoded protein: CASSLRTGDNTEAFF. The whole variable domain, filled in from reference TRBV7-9 and TRBJ1-1, reads DTGVSQNPRHKITKRGQNVTFRCDPISEHNRLYWYRQTLGQGPEFLTYFQNEAQLEKSRLLSDRFSAERPKGSFSTLEIQRTEQGDSAMYLCASSLRTGDNTEAFFGQGTRLTVV.

The chain is built from TRBV3-1 and TRBJ2-7; 11 positions match TRBD2. The germline V gene encodes CDR1 LGHDT and CDR2 YNNKEL (reference sequence). The CDR3 has 14 residues. J lost 5 bases, V lost 3 bases, and 3 bases had no gene match. CDR3 sequence reads: CASSHVAGGNEQYF. The CDR3 nucleotides read TGTGCCAGCAGCCACGTAGCGGGGGGGAACGAGCAGTACTTC.

This rearrangement joins TRBV3-1 to TRBJ2-3, with TRBD2 identical over 8 bases. The length of the CDR3 is 16 residues. Germline-derived CDR1 and CDR2 are LGHDT and YNNKEL (reference sequence). With 0 bases clipped from V and 0 bases from J, the junction kept 2 bases outside the gene matches. CDR3 sequence (DNA): TGTGCCAGCAGCCAAGATGCTAGCGGGAGCACAGATACGCAGTATTTT. This sequence encodes CASSQDASGSTDTQYF.

The chain combines TRBV18 with TRBJ1-3, with D unclear. This CDR3 has 16 amino acids. Per the germline V gene, CDR1 is KGHSH and CDR2 is LQKENI. V lost 2 bases, J lost 2 bases, and 13 bases lay in between. CDR3 in amino acids: CASSPVPTSTGNTIYF. The CDR3 nucleotides are TGTGCCAGCTCACCAGTCCCAACATCGACTGGAAACACCATATATTTT. The full variable domain, with the rest looked up from reference TRBV18 and TRBJ1-3, is NAGVMQNPRHLVRRRGQEARLRCSPMKGHSHVYWYRQLPEEGLKFMVYLQKENIIDESGMPKERFSAEFPKEGPSILRIQQVVRGDSAAYFCASSPVPTSTGNTIYFGEGSWLTVV.

This chain links TRBV2 with TRBJ1-2; D gene uncertain. Per the germline V gene, CDR1 is SNHLY and CDR2 is FYNNEI. This CDR3 comprises 12 residues. The V and J ends lost 2 bases and 8 bases respectively, with 9 bases between them. Here the CDR3 DNA reads TGTGCCAGCAGTGAAACTGGGGAGGGCTACACCTTC. This codes for CASSETGEGYTF.

V and J are TRBV6-1 and TRBJ1-6; maybe TRBD1 (5 bases). The CDR3 spans 17 residues. Germline V CDR1 and CDR2: MNHNS, SASEGT. Trimming pared 2 bases from V and 10 bases from J, leaving 21 bases between. CDR3 sequence reads: CASSEFNRRPGTSPLHF. CDR3 sequence (DNA): TGTGCCAGCAGTGAATTCAACCGTCGTCCGGGGACCTCACCCCTCCACTTT.

The V and J genes are TRBV12-5 and TRBJ1-5; tentatively, D is TRBD1 (6 bases). This CDR3 contains 16 residues. Germline V lookup: CDR1 LGHNT, CDR2 FRNRAP. V dropped 0 bases and J dropped 2 bases, with 11 bases sitting between them. The CDR3 DNA sequence: TGTGCTAGTGGTTTGGTAATGTCAGGGGGCAATCAGCCCCAGCATTTT. It yields the protein CASGLVMSGGNQPQHF.

The chain links TRBV14 to TRBJ2-1; the match to TRBD2 covers 7 bases. There are 14 residues in the CDR3. Trimming at V came to 4 bases and at J to 6 bases, leaving 6 bases not matched to a gene. Germline values: CDR1 SGHDN, CDR2 FVKESK. DNA for the CDR3: TGTGCCAGCAGCCGGGGAGGGTACGGCAATGAGCAGTTCTTC. Translating it yields CASSRGGYGNEQFF.

The chain recombines TRBV18 with TRBJ1-1; D remains ambiguous. V dropped 3 bases and J dropped 0 bases, with 17 bases sitting between them. The CDR3 is made up of 17 amino acids. CDR1 KGHSH and CDR2 LQKENI come from the germline V gene. Written as DNA, the CDR3 is TGTGCCAGCTCACCGTATCAACTAGGGCCGGTGAACACTGAAGCTTTCTTT. Its translation is CASSPYQLGPVNTEAFF.

This chain uses TRBV7-3 with TRBJ2-4, with TRBD1 identical over 9 bases. The CDR3 spans 16 residues. The junction had 6 bases not matched to a gene; V was cut back by 4 bases and J by 2 bases. Germline lookup yields CDR1 SGHTA and CDR2 FQGTGA. This chain's CDR3 is CASSYDRGYTKNIQYF. In DNA, the CDR3 is TGTGCCAGCAGCTACGACAGGGGGTATACCAAAAACATTCAGTACTTC.

The CDR3 is CSVRAPNQPQHF. Written as DNA, the CDR3 is TGCAGCGTCCGGGCACCGAATCAGCCCCAGCATTTT. The chain joins TRBV29-1 to TRBJ1-5; D remains ambiguous. The CDR3 loop spans 12 amino acids. V lost 6 bases, J lost 4 bases, and 10 bases lay in between. Germline-derived CDR1 and CDR2 are SQVTM and ANQGSEA.

The V call is TRBV3-1, the J call TRBJ1-3; tentatively, D is TRBD1 (5 bases). V was clipped by 1 base and J by 7 bases, with 11 bases between them. This CDR3 spans 14 amino acids. CDR1 is LGHDT and CDR2 is YNNKEL in the germline V gene (reference sequence). This CDR3 reads CASSQGGGVNTIYF. CDR3 sequence (DNA): TGTGCCAGCAGCCAAGGGGGAGGGGTGAACACCATATATTTT.

This clonotype has a single count. The chain recombines TRBV5-1 with TRBJ2-1, with 8 bases identical to TRBD1. The junction had 7 bases not matched to a gene; V was cut back by 1 base and J by 7 bases. The germline V gene has CDR1 SGHRS and CDR2 YFSETQ. The CDR3 extends over 15 amino acids. The CDR3 bases are TGCGCCAGCAGCTTGCAGGGGGCGTATTTGAATGAGCAGTTCTTC. It codes for CASSLQGAYLNEQFF.

The chain employs TRBV4-1 and TRBJ2-7; 11 bases agree with TRBD2. Losses at the gene ends were 0 bases for V and 3 bases for J; bases not matched to a gene: 10. Germline V gene data show CDR1 as MGHRA and CDR2 as YSYEKL. The CDR3 is 18 residues long. DNA for the CDR3: TGCGCCAGCAGCCAAGAGGCTAGCGGGGGGTCGTTTTTCTACGAGCAGTACTTC. It translates to CASSQEASGGSFFYEQYF.

The chain links TRBV7-2 to TRBJ2-3, with TRBD1 matching 9 bases. Germline values: CDR1 SGHTA, CDR2 FQGNSA. This CDR3 has 15 residues. The trim removed 3 bases at V and 3 bases at J, leaving 4 bases unmatched. Written as DNA, the CDR3 is TGTGCCAGCAGCTTGGGGACAGGGACGACAGATACGCAGTATTTT. Translating it yields CASSLGTGTTDTQYF.

This chain links TRBV20-1 with TRBJ2-5, with TRBD2 matching 8 bases. The CDR3 sequence is 13 residues long. The germline CDR1 and CDR2 sequences are DFQATT and SNEGSKA (reference sequence). V was clipped by 5 bases and J by 5 bases; unmatched bases: 7. The CDR3 spells CSAAVAGRETQYF. CDR3 nucleotides: TGCAGTGCTGCCGTAGCGGGACGGGAGACCCAGTACTTC.

The V call is TRBV20-1, the J call TRBJ2-5; D is possibly TRBD2 (5 bases). Trimming removed 3 bases at V and 9 bases at J, with 14 bases between. Germline values: CDR1 DFQATT, CDR2 SNEGSKA (reference sequence). The CDR3 spans 12 residues. CDR3 loop: CSASHSVEAQYF. The CDR3 coding sequence is TGCAGTGCTAGCCATAGCGTGGAGGCCCAGTACTTC.

The table lists this clonotype with a count of one. The genes are TRBV10-3 and TRBJ1-2; D gene uncertain. In germline, CDR1 is ENHRY, CDR2 SYGVKD. The V end was cut by 2 bases, the J end by 4 bases, with 5 bases between. CDR3 length: 12 amino acids. CDR3 in DNA: TGTGCCATCAGTGAGGGCAGCTATGGCTACACCTTC. It translates to CAISEGSYGYTF.

V and J are TRBV20-1 and TRBJ1-1, with D uncertain. V shed 6 bases and J shed 5 bases, with 10 bases lying between them. The CDR3 extends over 11 amino acids. Germline-derived CDR1 and CDR2 are DFQATT and SNEGSKA (reference sequence). As DNA, the CDR3 is TGCAGTGCGAATAGGGAGACTGAAGCTTTCTTT. As protein: CSANRETEAFF.

The chain combines TRBV12-3 or TRBV12-4 with TRBJ1-1, with a weak D call TRBD1 (6 bases). This CDR3 is built from 14 residues. The V end lost 7 bases, the J end lost 5 bases, and 17 bases lay between the germline ends. CDR3 residues: CASIEQGWKTEAFF. The CDR3 nucleotides are TGTGCCAGCATCGAACAGGGTTGGAAGACTGAAGCTTTCTTT.

This clonotype was recorded once. J is TRBJ2-7 and V is TRBV5-1, with TRBD2 matching 12 bases. The CDR3 has 15 residues. The germline V gene has CDR1 SGHRS and CDR2 YFSETQ. The junction had 4 bases not matched to a gene; V was cut back by 4 bases and J by 2 bases. For the CDR3, the DNA is TGCGCCAGCAGCGCCGGACTAGCGGGGCCCTACGAGCAGTACTTC. This codes for CASSAGLAGPYEQYF.